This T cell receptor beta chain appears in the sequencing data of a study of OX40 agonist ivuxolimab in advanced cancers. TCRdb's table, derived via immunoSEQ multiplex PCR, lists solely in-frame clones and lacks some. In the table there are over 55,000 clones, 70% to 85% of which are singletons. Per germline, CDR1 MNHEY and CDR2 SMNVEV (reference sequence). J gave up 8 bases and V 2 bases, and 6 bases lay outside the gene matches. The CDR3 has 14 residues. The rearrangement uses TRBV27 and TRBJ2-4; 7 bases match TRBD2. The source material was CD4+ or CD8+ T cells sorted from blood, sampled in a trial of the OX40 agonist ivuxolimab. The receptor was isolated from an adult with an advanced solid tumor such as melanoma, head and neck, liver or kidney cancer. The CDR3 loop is CASSLVRGSHIQYF. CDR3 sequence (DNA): TGTGCCAGCAGTTTAGTTCGCGGGAGCCACATTCAGTACTTC.